Listed below are T cell receptor beta chains from one sample, sequenced in a study of T-cell memory formation after mild COVID-19. TCRdb used MiXCR to reprocess the 5' RACE reads, holding one entry per CDR3 protein. The table shows 90,000 to 120,000 distinct CDR3 sequences, with 13% to 15% occurring only once. Specimen: PBMCs or a T cell subset sorted from them (not recorded which). These receptors all stem from a man aged 18 to 35 who had mild COVID-19 (a few samples of this study predate the infection). Cell type and time point are not known. Each CDR3 is given with its conserved first and last residue. The order of the fields is J gene, V gene, D gene, clone size, CDR3 DNA, CDR3 protein. A D gene is named only where the DNA matches it firmly. Size is stated for part of the rows, as once, few or many counts, or as a class when the clone is expanded.

J: TRBJ2-3; V: TRBV6-4; D: TRBD2; size: -; DNA: TGTGCCAGCAGTGTTCTAGCGGGCTCCACAGATACGCAGTATTTT; CDR3: CASSVLAGSTDTQYF
J: TRBJ2-7; V: TRBV4-3; D: TRBD1; size: few; DNA: TGCGCCAGCAGCCAAGATAGCAGAGGGGGCAACGAGCAGTACTTC; CDR3: CASSQDSRGGNEQYF
J: TRBJ1-4; V: TRBV6-6; D: -; size: -; DNA: TGTGCCAGCAGTTACGGGTCAACTAATGAAAAACTGTTTTTT; CDR3: CASSYGSTNEKLFF
J: TRBJ2-2; V: TRBV12-3/TRBV12-4; D: TRBD1; size: few; DNA: TGTGCCAGCACCGGACAGGAGAACACCGGGGAGCTGTTTTTT; CDR3: CASTGQENTGELFF
J: TRBJ2-5; V: TRBV5-1; D: TRBD2; size: -; DNA: TGCGCCAGCAGCTGGACTAGCGAAGACCCGTACCAAGAGACCCAGTACTTC; CDR3: CASSWTSEDPYQETQYF
J: TRBJ1-2; V: TRBV13; D: -; size: few; DNA: TGTGCCAGCAGCGCCGGGACTTCGGGAGGCTACACCTTC; CDR3: CASSAGTSGGYTF
J: TRBJ1-1; V: TRBV4-3; D: -; size: -; DNA: TGCGCCAGCAGCCAAGCAGCAACCGGGACGGTTGGCACTGAAGCTTTCTTT; CDR3: CASSQAATGTVGTEAFF
J: TRBJ1-1; V: TRBV4-1; D: -; size: -; DNA: TGCGCCAGCAGTCAAAGTACGAGCACTGAAGCTTTCTTT; CDR3: CASSQSTSTEAFF
J: TRBJ2-7; V: TRBV7-2; D: -; size: few; DNA: TGTGCCAGCAGCTTAATGCCCGGGGAGCAGTACTTC; CDR3: CASSLMPGEQYF
J: TRBJ2-2; V: TRBV7-9; D: -; size: -; DNA: TGTGCCAGCAGCTTATCGGCCACTTACACCGGGGAGCTGTTTTTT; CDR3: CASSLSATYTGELFF
J: TRBJ1-3; V: TRBV2; D: -; size: few; DNA: TGTGCCCGCAGGGTGGCTGGAAACACCATATATTTT; CDR3: CARRVAGNTIYF
J: TRBJ2-1; V: TRBV6-5; D: -; size: many; DNA: TGTGCCAGCAGCAAAACTAGCTCCTACAATGAGCAGTTCTTC; CDR3: CASSKTSSYNEQFF
J: TRBJ1-1; V: TRBV7-2; D: -; size: -; DNA: TGTGCCAGCAGCTTGACCCCCGAAGCTTTCTTT; CDR3: CASSLTPEAFF
J: TRBJ1-1; V: TRBV7-9; D: -; size: few; DNA: TGTGCCAGCATCAGGGGCTTAAGGGATGAAGCTTTCTTT; CDR3: CASIRGLRDEAFF
J: TRBJ2-7; V: TRBV7-2; D: -; size: -; DNA: TGTGCCAGCCGGGAGAGGGGCAGCGGGGAGCAGTACTTC; CDR3: CASRERGSGEQYF
J: TRBJ1-5; V: TRBV27; D: -; size: few; DNA: TGTGCCAGCAGTTTTGTTGGTGGGACACCGAATCAGCCCCAGCATTTT; CDR3: CASSFVGGTPNQPQHF
J: TRBJ2-3; V: TRBV5-1; D: TRBD2; size: many; DNA: TGCGCCAGCAGCTTGTTCCCTAGCGGGGGAACAGATACGCAGTATTTT; CDR3: CASSLFPSGGTDTQYF
J: TRBJ2-1; V: TRBV7-9; D: TRBD2; size: -; DNA: TGTGCCAGCAGCTTAGAGGCTAGCGGATACTCCTACAATGAGCAGTTCTTC; CDR3: CASSLEASGYSYNEQFF
J: TRBJ1-1; V: TRBV19; D: -; size: few; DNA: TGTGCCAGTAGTTTCCTAGCTGACATGAACACTGAAGCTTTCTTT; CDR3: CASSFLADMNTEAFF
J: TRBJ2-3; V: TRBV29-1; D: -; size: few; DNA: TGCAGCGTTCACGGGGGCCGAGGCACAGATACGCAGTATTTT; CDR3: CSVHGGRGTDTQYF
J: TRBJ2-3; V: TRBV29-1; D: TRBD2; size: -; DNA: TGCAGCGTTGAAGTCGGGGGGGTCCCTGGAGATACGCAGTATTTT; CDR3: CSVEVGGVPGDTQYF
J: TRBJ1-2; V: TRBV19; D: -; size: -; DNA: TGTGCCAGTAAGGAATTTCCTGGGGGCTACACCTTC; CDR3: CASKEFPGGYTF
J: TRBJ2-3; V: TRBV14; D: -; size: -; DNA: TGTGCCAGCAGCCACCGTCCGGATACGCAGTATTTT; CDR3: CASSHRPDTQYF
J: TRBJ2-3; V: TRBV7-9; D: -; size: -; DNA: TGTGCCAGCAGCGCAAACCCAGGGGTGGCGCAGTATTTT; CDR3: CASSANPGVAQYF
J: TRBJ2-7; V: TRBV4-3; D: -; size: few; DNA: TGCGCCAGCAGCCACCTGCAGGGTGACGAGCAGTACTTC; CDR3: CASSHLQGDEQYF
J: TRBJ2-1; V: TRBV29-1; D: -; size: many; DNA: TGCAGCGTTGCAGGGCTTTTCAATGAGCAGTTCTTC; CDR3: CSVAGLFNEQFF
J: TRBJ1-1; V: TRBV15; D: TRBD1; size: -; DNA: TGTGCCACCAAACAGGGGAGGGAGACTGAAGCTTTCTTT; CDR3: CATKQGRETEAFF
J: TRBJ2-2; V: TRBV12-3/TRBV12-4; D: -; size: many; DNA: TGTGCCAGCAAGGGGACGAACACCGGGGAGCTGTTTTTT; CDR3: CASKGTNTGELFF
J: TRBJ2-7; V: TRBV4-3; D: -; size: -; DNA: TGCGCCAGCAGCCAAGATGCCGGCTACGAGCAGTACTTC; CDR3: CASSQDAGYEQYF
J: TRBJ2-7; V: TRBV7-9; D: -; size: -; DNA: TGTGCCAGCAGCCACAGGGATTCCTACGAGCAGTACTTC; CDR3: CASSHRDSYEQYF
J: TRBJ2-7; V: TRBV7-9; D: -; size: -; DNA: TGTGCCAGCAGCTCCCAGGACTACGAGCAGTACTTC; CDR3: CASSSQDYEQYF
J: TRBJ2-2; V: TRBV7-3; D: -; size: -; DNA: TGTGCCAGCAGCTACATCGCCGGGGAGCTGTTTTTT; CDR3: CASSYIAGELFF
J: TRBJ1-5; V: TRBV7-6; D: -; size: few; DNA: TGTGCCAGCAGCCAAGGAGAGACAGCTTATAGCAATCAGCCCCAGCATTTT; CDR3: CASSQGETAYSNQPQHF
J: TRBJ2-5; V: TRBV11-2; D: -; size: few; DNA: TGTGCCAGCAGCTTAAGGTGGTGGTGGGGCTTGAGTGAGACCCAGTACTTC; CDR3: CASSLRWWWGLSETQYF
J: TRBJ2-7; V: TRBV29-1; D: -; size: few; DNA: TGCAGCGCCTTGCGCGGGGAGCAGTACTTC; CDR3: CSALRGEQYF
J: TRBJ1-5; V: TRBV6-2/TRBV6-3; D: -; size: -; DNA: TGTGCCAGCAGGGGGGGGAAACCAAATCAGCCCCAGCATTTT; CDR3: CASRGGKPNQPQHF